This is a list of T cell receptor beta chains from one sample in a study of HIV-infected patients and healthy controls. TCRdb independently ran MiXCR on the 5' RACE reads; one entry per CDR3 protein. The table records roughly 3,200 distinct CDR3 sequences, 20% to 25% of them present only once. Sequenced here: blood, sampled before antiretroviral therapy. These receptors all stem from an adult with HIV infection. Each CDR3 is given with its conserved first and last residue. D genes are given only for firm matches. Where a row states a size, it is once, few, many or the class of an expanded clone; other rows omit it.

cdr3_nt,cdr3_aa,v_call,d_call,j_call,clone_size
TGTGCCAGCAGCACTAACAGTAACACTGAAGATTTCTTT,CASSTNSNTEDFF,TRBV7-3,.,TRBJ1-1,.
TGTGCCAGCAGCTCAAACATATACCCGGGACAGATACAAGAGACCCAGTACTTC,CASSSNIYPGQIQETQYF,TRBV11-2,TRBD1,TRBJ2-5,few
TGTGCCAGCAGCATGACTAGCGGGGGTCTTCAAGAGACCCAGTACTTC,CASSMTSGGLQETQYF,TRBV7-2,TRBD2,TRBJ2-5,.
TGTGCCAGCAGTGAGGAAAGACTAGCACAAGAGACCCAGTACTTC,CASSEERLAQETQYF,TRBV2,TRBD2,TRBJ2-5,medium-sized
TGTGCCAGCAGTTCCACGTCGGGTTCAGATACGCAGTATTTT,CASSSTSGSDTQYF,TRBV6-2/TRBV6-3,.,TRBJ2-3,few
TGTGCCAGCAGCTTAGAGCCGGGAAAGGCCAAAAACATTCAGTACTTC,CASSLEPGKAKNIQYF,TRBV7-3,.,TRBJ2-4,medium-sized
TGTGCCAGCAGCTTTCTAGGACAGGGCTACGAGCAGTACTTC,CASSFLGQGYEQYF,TRBV7-8,TRBD1,TRBJ2-7,few
TGTGCCAGCAGCCCCCCTCAGATAACTGAAGCTTTCTTT,CASSPPQITEAFF,TRBV7-9,.,TRBJ1-1,medium-sized
TGTGCCAGCAGCTTAATGACAGGGACGGGAATCGATGGCTACACCTTC,CASSLMTGTGIDGYTF,TRBV13,TRBD1,TRBJ1-2,few
TGTGCCAGCAGCCAAGACGCCCAGGGTTACGCGAACACCGGGGAGCTGTTTTTT,CASSQDAQGYANTGELFF,TRBV3-1,.,TRBJ2-2,.
TGTGCCAGTAGTTTCTCCTGGGACAGCTCCTACGAGCAGTACTTC,CASSFSWDSSYEQYF,TRBV19,TRBD1,TRBJ2-7,medium-sized
TGTGCCAGCAGCCAGGGTTTGGACACCGGGGAGCTGTTTTTT,CASSQGLDTGELFF,TRBV3-1,.,TRBJ2-2,.
TGCGCCAGCAGACCACAGGGGGCGGGCACTGAAGCTTTCTTT,CASRPQGAGTEAFF,TRBV5-1,TRBD1,TRBJ1-1,medium-sized
TGTGCCAGCACCGCAGAGGCTAGCGGGGTACATGAGCAGTTCTTC,CASTAEASGVHEQFF,TRBV11-2,TRBD2,TRBJ2-1,few